A selection of T cell receptor beta chains follows, all from one sample in a study of shared clonotypes between healthy human individuals. Assay used: immunoSEQ multiplex PCR; TCRdb lists only in-frame clones, some missing. The data contain approximately 2.3 million clones, 93% of them singletons. Material: naive CD4+ T cells from PBMCs. The source of these receptors is a man between 18 and 29 years old in good health. Some clones in this sample may be carry-over from other donors' samples. CDR3s leave out the opening cysteine and the closing phenylalanine or tryptophan.

>TRBJ1-1|TRBV21-1
ASETWGPMNTEAF
>TRBJ1-1|TRBV5-4
ASSILIGNTEAF
>TRBJ2-5|TRBV7-8
ASSQRLAELQETQY
>TRBJ1-2|TRBV2
ASSGARTPYYGYT
>TRBJ2-2|TRBV6-5
ASSYFGTGVTGELF
>TRBJ2-7|TRBV11-2
ASSLMYRDRVYEQY
>TRBJ1-2|TRBV27
ASSRNYGYT
>TRBJ2-3|TRBV5-1
ASSFTDNTDTQY
>TRBJ2-2|TRBV7-2
ASSLVSSLGGELF
>TRBJ2-2|TRBV9
ASSVGAQGAPTGELF
>TRBJ1-1|TRBV19
ASSDLNTEAF
>TRBJ2-7|TRBV18
ASSPQRENYEQY
>TRBJ2-1|TRBV5-1
ASSLVSAGVGNEQF
>TRBJ2-7|TRBV2
ASIEDEQY
>TRBJ2-3|TRBV6-4
ASSDGFAPDTQY
>TRBJ1-1|TRBV7-9
ASSLDMGKAF
>TRBJ2-3|TRBV11-2
ASSPSAGGTDTQY
>TRBJ2-7|TRBV4-2
ASSQGLGSSYEQY
>TRBJ2-2|TRBV18
ASSPPLSSAGELF
>TRBJ2-7|TRBV15
ATSLAWTGNYEQY
>TRBJ1-1|TRBV28
ASSSDTGVITDTTKFNTEAF
>TRBJ1-1|TRBV6-1
ASRLRVGDTEAF
>TRBJ2-3|TRBV15
ATSRGTSGSTDTQY
>TRBJ2-7|TRBV6-5
ASSYGQGTYEQY